A selection of T cell receptor beta chains follows, all from one sample in a study of T-cell memory formation after mild COVID-19. TCRdb itself ran the 5' RACE reads through MiXCR, one entry per CDR3 protein. The sample consists of 470,000 or so distinct CDR3 sequences, around 27% of them appearing once. Material: PBMCs or a T cell subset sorted from them (not recorded which). All receptors come from an adult woman who had mild COVID-19 (a few samples of this study predate the infection). Cell type and time point are not known. CDR3s include the opening cysteine and the closing phenylalanine or tryptophan. The D gene is left open where the match is weak. Clone size, where shown, is once, few, many, or a class for clones that have expanded.

abundance	v_gene	j_gene	d_gene	CDR3nt	CDR3aa
.	TRBV29-1	TRBJ2-6	.	TGCAGCGTTATTAACGTTGGGGCCAACGTCCTGACTTTC	CSVINVGANVLTF
.	TRBV9	TRBJ2-3	.	TGTGCCAGCAGCGTAGCAAGCGCAAGCACAGATACGCAGTATTTT	CASSVASASTDTQYF
.	TRBV7-9	TRBJ2-1	.	TGTGCCAGCAGCTTAGGGACCTACGGTGAGCAGTTCTTC	CASSLGTYGEQFF
few	TRBV5-6	TRBJ1-6	.	TGTGCCAGCAGCTTGGTATCCAGGGATCATTCACCCCTCCACTTT	CASSLVSRDHSPLHF
.	TRBV6-5	TRBJ1-2	.	TGTGCCATAAGGCGGGCGGGATTCAATGGCTACACCTTC	CAIRRAGFNGYTF
.	TRBV5-4	TRBJ2-1	TRBD2	TGTGCCAGCAGCTCCGGGGCTAGCGGGGTTTCTAGCTCCTACAATGAGCAGTTCTTC	CASSSGASGVSSSYNEQFF
.	TRBV29-1	TRBJ2-3	TRBD2	TGCAGCGGGACGGGAGGCTACACAGATACGCAGTATTTT	CSGTGGYTDTQYF
once	TRBV11-2	TRBJ2-7	TRBD1	TGTGCCAGCAGCTCCGGGACAGGGGGAGACGAGCAGTACTTC	CASSSGTGGDEQYF
.	TRBV30	TRBJ2-1	TRBD2	TGTGCCTGGAGGTTCAGCGGGAGGACACTCAATGAGCAGTTCTTC	CAWRFSGRTLNEQFF
few	TRBV14	TRBJ2-1	.	TGTGCCAGCAGCCAAGATTTTCTGGGGGGCCTCTACAATGAGCAGTTCTTC	CASSQDFLGGLYNEQFF
.	TRBV5-1	TRBJ1-1	.	TGCGCCAGCAGCTTGACGGGGCAAGGCACTGAAGCTTTCTTT	CASSLTGQGTEAFF
.	TRBV9	TRBJ1-1	TRBD1	TGTGCCAGCAGCCCCCGGGGACAGGGAAACACTGAAGCTTTCTTT	CASSPRGQGNTEAFF
.	TRBV5-6	TRBJ1-2	.	TGTGCCAGCAGCTTGGCACCGATCACGGGTGGCTACACCTTC	CASSLAPITGGYTF
many	TRBV24-1	TRBJ2-1	.	TGTGCCACCAGTGATTCGAGCGGGTCCTCCTACAATGAGCAGTTCTTC	CATSDSSGSSYNEQFF
few	TRBV2	TRBJ2-2	.	TGTGCCAGCAGTGACGGGCAGGGGATGAACGGGGAGCTGTTTTTT	CASSDGQGMNGELFF
.	TRBV7-9	TRBJ2-2	.	TGTGCCAGCAGCCCAGGACAGTCAACCGGGGAGCTGTTTTTT	CASSPGQSTGELFF
.	TRBV7-2	TRBJ2-1	TRBD2	TGTGCCAGCAGCTTAACTAGCGGGGGTAACAGCTCCTACAATGAGCAGTTCTTC	CASSLTSGGNSSYNEQFF
.	TRBV7-3	TRBJ2-2	.	TGTGCCAGCAGTAACCAGGGCGCGAACACCGGGGAGCTGTTTTTT	CASSNQGANTGELFF
.	TRBV20-1	TRBJ2-7	.	TGCAGTGCTAAGCCCGGGACCGAACCCTATTACGAGCAGTACTTC	CSAKPGTEPYYEQYF
few	TRBV11-2	TRBJ1-1	.	TGTGCCAGCAGCTCCCTGGAGAGTGAAGCTTTCTTT	CASSSLESEAFF
few	TRBV12-3/TRBV12-4	TRBJ2-7	TRBD2	TGTGCCAGCAGTTACAGCGGGAGTAACGAGCAGTACTTC	CASSYSGSNEQYF
.	TRBV7-9	TRBJ2-5	.	TGTGCCAGCAGCTTAGGTGTGGGTACAGAGGAGACCCAGTACTTC	CASSLGVGTEETQYF
few	TRBV20-1	TRBJ2-7	.	TGCAGTGCTTCCGTGAAGATGTGGGGACCCCCCTCCTACGAGCAGTACTTC	CSASVKMWGPPSYEQYF
.	TRBV19	TRBJ1-1	TRBD1	TGTGCCAGTAGTTACTATCCGGGACAGGGGACTGAAGCTTTCTTT	CASSYYPGQGTEAFF
many	TRBV6-1	TRBJ2-7	.	TGTGCCAGCAGCTACAAAATAGGAGTGTACGAGCAGTACTTC	CASSYKIGVYEQYF
few	TRBV7-2	TRBJ2-7	TRBD2	TGTGCCAGCAGCTTAGAAGGGACTAGCGGGACCGAGCAGTACTTC	CASSLEGTSGTEQYF
many	TRBV7-2	TRBJ2-1	TRBD2	TGTGCCAGCAGCTTATCGGGTTGGACTAGCGGGACCCACTCCTACAATGAGCAGTTCTTC	CASSLSGWTSGTHSYNEQFF
.	TRBV10-3	TRBJ1-1	.	TGTGCCATCAGTGAGTCGTCAAGCGCTGAAGCTTTCTTT	CAISESSSAEAFF
few	TRBV18	TRBJ2-1	.	TGTGCCAGCTCAGCCACCAATCCGTCGACCAATGAGCAGTTCTTC	CASSATNPSTNEQFF
.	TRBV10-3	TRBJ2-5	TRBD2	TGTGCCATCAGTGAACGCGGGAGTGCCGAGACCCAGTACTTC	CAISERGSAETQYF
few	TRBV13	TRBJ2-1	.	TGTGCCAGCAGCCAACCGGGACACGATGAGCAGTTCTTC	CASSQPGHDEQFF
.	TRBV4-1	TRBJ2-6	.	TGCGCCAGCAGCCAAGTGGACAGCTCTGGGGCCAACGTCCTGACTTTC	CASSQVDSSGANVLTF
few	TRBV28	TRBJ2-7	TRBD1	TGTGCCAGCATCTCTCCCGGGACAGGGGTTGGAGAGCAGTACTTC	CASISPGTGVGEQYF
few	TRBV12-3/TRBV12-4	TRBJ2-7	TRBD1	TGTGCCAGCAGTTTCACGGACAGGGGTTTAGAAAAGCAGTACTTC	CASSFTDRGLEKQYF
.	TRBV5-1	TRBJ1-2	.	TGCGCCAGCAGCTTGCAACCTAACACGGGGCGCAGGGGTGGCTACACCTTC	CASSLQPNTGRRGGYTF
few	TRBV20-1	TRBJ2-1	TRBD2	TGCAGTGCTAGACCAACCCGACTAGCGGGGACAAATGAGCAGTTCTTC	CSARPTRLAGTNEQFF
.	TRBV7-9	TRBJ2-6	.	TGTGCCAGCAGCCCCGCCCCGGGGACGGCCAACTCTGGGGCCAACGTCCTGACTTTC	CASSPAPGTANSGANVLTF
few	TRBV7-9	TRBJ2-7	TRBD2	TGTGCCAGCAGCTCCTGGACTAGTAGGAACGAGCAGTACTTC	CASSSWTSRNEQYF
few	TRBV7-6	TRBJ2-1	.	TGTGCCAGCAGCTACAACAGCGGGCACGGAAATGAGCAGTTCTTC	CASSYNSGHGNEQFF
.	TRBV11-2	TRBJ2-5	.	TGTGCCAGCAGCTTAGGACCCCGCCGTGAGGAGACCCAGTACTTC	CASSLGPRREETQYF
few	TRBV5-1	TRBJ2-3	.	TGCGCCAGCAGCTTGGCTTGGAGAAAAACTCCAGATACGCAGTATTTT	CASSLAWRKTPDTQYF
.	TRBV15	TRBJ2-7	.	TGTGCCACCAGCCGTGGGGGGCGCGAGCAGTACTTC	CATSRGGREQYF
few	TRBV20-1	TRBJ2-1	TRBD2	TGCAGCGCCGTCGTAGTAGCGGGGGACAATGAGCAGTTCTTC	CSAVVVAGDNEQFF
.	TRBV12-3/TRBV12-4	TRBJ1-1	.	TGTGCCAGCAGACACCAAGGGGTGGGAGTCACTGAAGCTTTCTTT	CASRHQGVGVTEAFF
.	TRBV29-1	TRBJ1-2	.	TGCAGCGTTGAAGATGGTCACAGGGAAGGGTATGGCTACACCTTC	CSVEDGHREGYGYTF
.	TRBV30	TRBJ1-5	TRBD1	TGTGCCTCCGCGACAGGGGGAAGTCAGCCCCAGCATTTT	CASATGGSQPQHF
few	TRBV6-2/TRBV6-3	TRBJ2-1	.	TGTGCCAGCAGTCAAAACCACAAGGGTGAGCAGTTCTTC	CASSQNHKGEQFF
.	TRBV19	TRBJ2-2	TRBD2	TGTGCCAGTAATGAAGCGGGAGGAGGCACCGGGGAGCTGTTTTTT	CASNEAGGGTGELFF
few	TRBV5-1	TRBJ2-4	TRBD2	TGCGCCAGCAGCTTGGACGGGGGGACCAAAAACATTCAGTACTTC	CASSLDGGTKNIQYF
few	TRBV6-5	TRBJ2-3	TRBD2	TGTGCCAGCAGTTTCGCCAAGATAGCGGGACTCACAGATACGCAGTATTTT	CASSFAKIAGLTDTQYF
.	TRBV4-2	TRBJ1-1	TRBD1	TGTGCCAGCAGCCAAGGGTGGACAGGGCTGCCGGACACTGAAGCTTTCTTT	CASSQGWTGLPDTEAFF
.	TRBV7-9	TRBJ1-2	TRBD1	TGTGCCAGCAGCTCGGACAGGGGGCTGTCTGGCTACACCTTC	CASSSDRGLSGYTF
once	TRBV12-3/TRBV12-4	TRBJ2-1	.	TGTGCCAGCACGAGGATGAGCTCCTACAATGAGCAGTTCTTC	CASTRMSSYNEQFF
few	TRBV4-3	TRBJ1-2	.	TGCGCCAGCAGCCAACAGCCGGGACGCAACCAGGGGGGCTACACCTTC	CASSQQPGRNQGGYTF
.	TRBV7-9	TRBJ2-1	TRBD1	TGTGCCAGCAGCGGAAACAGACAGGGGGCCGATGAGCAGTTCTTC	CASSGNRQGADEQFF
many	TRBV6-1	TRBJ2-6	TRBD1	TGTGCCAGCCGGACAGGGGGCTCTGGGGCCAACGTCCTGACTTTC	CASRTGGSGANVLTF